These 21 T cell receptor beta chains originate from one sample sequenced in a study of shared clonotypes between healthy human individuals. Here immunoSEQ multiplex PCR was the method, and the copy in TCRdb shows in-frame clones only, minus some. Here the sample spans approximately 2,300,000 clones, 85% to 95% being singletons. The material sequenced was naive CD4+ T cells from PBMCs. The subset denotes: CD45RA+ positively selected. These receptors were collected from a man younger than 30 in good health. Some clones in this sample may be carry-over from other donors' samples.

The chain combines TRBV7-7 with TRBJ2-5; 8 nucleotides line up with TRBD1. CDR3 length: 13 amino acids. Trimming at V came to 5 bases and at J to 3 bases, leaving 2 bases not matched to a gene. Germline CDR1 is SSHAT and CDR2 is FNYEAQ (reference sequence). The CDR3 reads CASSKDREETQYF. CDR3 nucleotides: TGTGCCAGCAGCAAGGACAGGGAAGAGACCCAGTACTTC.

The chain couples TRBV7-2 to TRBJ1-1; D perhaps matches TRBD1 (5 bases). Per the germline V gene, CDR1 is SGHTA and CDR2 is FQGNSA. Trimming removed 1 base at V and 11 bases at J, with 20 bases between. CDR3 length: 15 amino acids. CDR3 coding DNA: TGTGCCAGCAGCTTAGATCCGCAGGGTGTATCGGCTGCTTTCTTT. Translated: CASSLDPQGVSAAFF. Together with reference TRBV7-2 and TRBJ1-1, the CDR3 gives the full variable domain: GAGVSQSPSNKVTEKGKDVELRCDPISGHTALYWYRQSLGQGLEFLIYFQGNSAPDKSGLPSDRFSAERTGGSVSTLTIQRTQQEDSAVYLCASSLDPQGVSAAFFGQGTRLTVV.

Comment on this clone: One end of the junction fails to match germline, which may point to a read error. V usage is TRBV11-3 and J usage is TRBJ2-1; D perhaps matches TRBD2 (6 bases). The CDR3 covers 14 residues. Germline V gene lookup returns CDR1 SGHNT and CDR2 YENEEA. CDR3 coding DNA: TGTGCCAGCGGCTTGGGGGGAAGCTACAATGAGCAGTTCTTC. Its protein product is CASGLGGSYNEQFF. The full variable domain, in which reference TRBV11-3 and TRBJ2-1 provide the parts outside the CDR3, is EAGVVQSPRYKIIEKKQPVAFWCNPISGHNTLYWYLQNLGQGPELLIRYENEEAVDDSQLPKDRFSAERLKGVDSTLKIQPAELGDSAVYLCASGLGGSYNEQFFGPGTRLTVL.

CDR3 sequence reads: CAWSYGQGIMNTEAFF. In DNA form, the CDR3 reads TGTGCCTGGAGCTACGGACAGGGGATCATGAACACTGAAGCTTTCTTT. The rearrangement joins TRBV30 to TRBJ1-1; 9 nucleotides line up with TRBD1. The CDR3 has 16 residues. The V gene end was trimmed by 3 bases and the J gene end by 0 bases; junction bases not matched to a gene: 8. Germline CDR1 reads GTSNPN; CDR2 reads SVGIG (reference sequence).

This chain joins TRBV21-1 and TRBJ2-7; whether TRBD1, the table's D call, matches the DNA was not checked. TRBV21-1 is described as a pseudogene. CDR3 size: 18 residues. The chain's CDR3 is CASSSYSRRDSSSYEQYF. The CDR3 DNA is TGTGCCAGCAGCTCCTATTCGCGGCGGGACAGCTCGTCCTACGAGCAGTACTTC.

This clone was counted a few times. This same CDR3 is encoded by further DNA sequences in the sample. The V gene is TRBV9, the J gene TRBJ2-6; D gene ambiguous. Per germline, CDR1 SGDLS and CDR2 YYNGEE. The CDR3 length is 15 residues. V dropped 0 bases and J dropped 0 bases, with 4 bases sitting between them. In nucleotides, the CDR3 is TGTGCCAGCAGCGTAGTAAGCTCTGGGGCCAACGTCCTGACTTTC. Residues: CASSVVSSGANVLTF.

The CDR3 is CSVEEPPVGYNEQFF. CDR3 coding DNA: TGCAGCGTTGAAGAGCCCCCGGTGGGCTACAATGAGCAGTTCTTC. V and J are TRBV29-1 and TRBJ2-1; no clear D. This CDR3 comprises 15 residues. CDR1 and CDR2 from the germline V gene are SQVTM and ANQGSEA. Trimming removed 0 bases from V and 3 bases from J, with 12 bases in between.

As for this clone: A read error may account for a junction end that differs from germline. The CDR3, as DNA: TGTGCCAGCGGCTTTAGCGGGAGGAGTGGGACCCAGTACTTC. Translated, it gives CASGFSGRSGTQYF. This sequence joins TRBV7-2 and TRBJ2-5; 10 bases match TRBD2. CDR1 and CDR2 from the germline V gene are SGHTA and FQGNSA. This CDR3 region has 14 residues.

The chain's CDR3 is CASSPTEGQGNEKLFF. CDR3 nucleotides: TGTGCCAGCTCACCGACAGAAGGACAGGGTAATGAAAAACTGTTTTTT. This rearrangement joins TRBV18 to TRBJ1-4; TRBD1 matches 8 bases. Germline V lookup: CDR1 KGHSH, CDR2 LQKENI. The CDR3 is 16 amino acids. V lost 3 bases and J lost 4; bases outside the gene matches: 7.

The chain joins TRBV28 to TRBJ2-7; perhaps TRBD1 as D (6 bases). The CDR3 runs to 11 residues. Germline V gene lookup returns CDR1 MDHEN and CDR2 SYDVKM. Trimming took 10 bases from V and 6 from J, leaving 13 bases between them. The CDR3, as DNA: TGTGCCACAGCGGACAGAGGCGAGCAGTACTTC. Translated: CATADRGEQYF.

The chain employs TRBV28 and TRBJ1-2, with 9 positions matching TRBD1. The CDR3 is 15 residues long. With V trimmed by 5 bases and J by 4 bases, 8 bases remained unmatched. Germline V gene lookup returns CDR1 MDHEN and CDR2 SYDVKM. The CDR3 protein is CASSEQGAVSYGYTF. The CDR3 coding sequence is TGTGCCAGCAGTGAACAGGGGGCGGTTAGCTATGGCTACACCTTC.

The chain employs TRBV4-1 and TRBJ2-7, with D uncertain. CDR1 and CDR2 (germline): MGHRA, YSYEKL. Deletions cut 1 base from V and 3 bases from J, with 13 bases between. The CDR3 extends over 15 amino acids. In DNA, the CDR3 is TGCGCCAGCAGCCAAGCCGCCCAGGAATTCTACGAGCAGTACTTC. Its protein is CASSQAAQEFYEQYF.

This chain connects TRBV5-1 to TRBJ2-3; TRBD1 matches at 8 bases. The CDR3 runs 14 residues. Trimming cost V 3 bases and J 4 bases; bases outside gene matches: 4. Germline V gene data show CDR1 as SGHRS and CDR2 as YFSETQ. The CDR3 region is CASSSQGVPDTQYF. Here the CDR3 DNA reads TGCGCCAGCAGCTCACAGGGGGTCCCAGATACGCAGTATTTT. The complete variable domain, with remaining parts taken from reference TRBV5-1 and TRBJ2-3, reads KAGVTQTPRYLIKTRGQQVTLSCSPISGHRSVSWYQQTPGQGLQFLFEYFSETQRNKGNFPGRFSGRQFSNSRSEMNVSTLELGDSALYLCASSSQGVPDTQYFGPGTRLTVL.

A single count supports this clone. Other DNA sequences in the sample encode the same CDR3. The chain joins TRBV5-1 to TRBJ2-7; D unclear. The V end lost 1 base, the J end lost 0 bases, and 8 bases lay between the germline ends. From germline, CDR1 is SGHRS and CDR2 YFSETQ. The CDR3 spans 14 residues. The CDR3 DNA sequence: TGCGCCAGCAGCTTGTCGGGCGACTCCTACGAGCAGTACTTC. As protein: CASSLSGDSYEQYF.

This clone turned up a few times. CDR3 amino acids: CASSSAGNTIYF. For the CDR3, the DNA is TGCGCCAGCAGCTCGGCTGGAAACACCATATATTTT. This chain links TRBV4-1 with TRBJ1-3; D ambiguous. Trimming cost V 5 bases and J 2 bases, with 4 bases left between them. This CDR3 comprises 12 residues. Germline CDR1 reads MGHRA; CDR2 reads YSYEKL.

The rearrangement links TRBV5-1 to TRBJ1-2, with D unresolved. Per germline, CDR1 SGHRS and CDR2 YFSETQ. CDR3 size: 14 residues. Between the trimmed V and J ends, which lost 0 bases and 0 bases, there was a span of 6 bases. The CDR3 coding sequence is TGCGCCAGCAGCTTGGTTCAGTCTAACTATGGCTACACCTTC. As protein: CASSLVQSNYGYTF.

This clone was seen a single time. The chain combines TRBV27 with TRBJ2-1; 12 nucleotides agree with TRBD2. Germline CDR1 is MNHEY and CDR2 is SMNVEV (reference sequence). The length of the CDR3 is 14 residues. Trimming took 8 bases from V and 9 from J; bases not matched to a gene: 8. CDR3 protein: CASLSGLAGSEQFF. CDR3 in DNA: TGTGCCAGCCTCTCCGGACTAGCGGGAAGTGAGCAGTTCTTC.

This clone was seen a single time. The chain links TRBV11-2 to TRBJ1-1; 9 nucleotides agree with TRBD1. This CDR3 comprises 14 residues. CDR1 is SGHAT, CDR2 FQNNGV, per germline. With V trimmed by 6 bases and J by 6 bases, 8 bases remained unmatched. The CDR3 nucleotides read TGTGCCAGCAGTCCGGACAGGGGCGTCGCTGAAGCTTTCTTT. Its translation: CASSPDRGVAEAFF.

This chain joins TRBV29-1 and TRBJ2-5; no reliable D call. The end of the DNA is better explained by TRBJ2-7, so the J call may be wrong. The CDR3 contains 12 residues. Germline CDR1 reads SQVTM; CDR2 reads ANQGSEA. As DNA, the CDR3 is TGCAGCGTTGAAGGACAATCCTACGAGCAGTACTTC. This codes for CSVEGQSYEQYF.

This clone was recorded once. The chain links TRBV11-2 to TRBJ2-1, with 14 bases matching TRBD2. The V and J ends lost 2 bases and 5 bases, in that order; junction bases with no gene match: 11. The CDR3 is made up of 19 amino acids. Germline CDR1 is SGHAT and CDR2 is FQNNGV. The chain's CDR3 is CASSLKLGLAGGPDNEQFF. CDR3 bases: TGTGCCAGCAGCTTAAAACTAGGACTAGCGGGAGGCCCCGACAATGAGCAGTTCTTC.

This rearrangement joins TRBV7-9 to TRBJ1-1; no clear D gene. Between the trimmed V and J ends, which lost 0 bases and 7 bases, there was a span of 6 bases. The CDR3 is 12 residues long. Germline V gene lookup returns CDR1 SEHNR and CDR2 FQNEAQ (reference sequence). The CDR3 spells CASSLAGVEAFF. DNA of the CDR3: TGTGCCAGCAGCTTAGCCGGGGTTGAAGCTTTCTTT.